This TCR beta chain was found in a study of T cell responses to AZD1222 COVID-19 vaccine. General study findings and limits: The study found vaccine-associated CD4 TCRs spanning spike, dominant at 160-218 and 743-854. Once two AZD1222 doses were given, Spike-specific TCR breadth and depth went up.

A few counts support this clone. Its antigen is not identified. Whether given at about 4 or about 12 weeks, second doses were pooled. Generated by immunoSEQ multiplex PCR, the TCRdb table keeps only in-frame clones and is missing some. The sample lists approximately 120,000 clones, approximately 85% seen once, with 4.4% in the top ten. CDR1 is MDHEN and CDR2 is SYDVKM in the germline V gene. The CDR3 is made up of 18 amino acids. V dropped 5 bases and J dropped 0; count of bases not matched to a gene: 10. The chain combines TRBV28 with TRBJ2-6, with 7 bases fitting TRBD1. This TCR was sampled from an adult who received the AZD1222 COVID-19 vaccine. The specimen comprised peripheral blood, sampled 28 days after the second AZD1222 dose. As DNA, the CDR3 is TGTGCCAGCAGTCCGCCGACAGGGAGAGGCTCTGGGGCCAACGTCCTGACTTTC. It specifies CASSPPTGRGSGANVLTF. The entire variable domain, with the rest obtained from reference TRBV28 and TRBJ2-6, is as follows: DVKVTQSSRYLVKRTGEKVFLECVQDMDHENMFWYRQDPGLGLRLIYFSYDVKMKEKGDIPEGYSVSREKKERFSLILESASTNQTSMYLCASSPPTGRGSGANVLTFGAGSRLTVL.